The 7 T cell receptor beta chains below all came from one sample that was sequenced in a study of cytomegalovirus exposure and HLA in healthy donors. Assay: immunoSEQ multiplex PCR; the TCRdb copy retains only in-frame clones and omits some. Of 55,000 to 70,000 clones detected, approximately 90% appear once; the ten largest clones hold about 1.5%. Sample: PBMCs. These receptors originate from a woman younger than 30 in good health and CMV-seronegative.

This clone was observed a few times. The DNA of the CDR3 is TGTGCCAGCAGCGTAGAGGTAGGACAAACGAACACTGAAGCTTTCTTT. Amino acid sequence: CASSVEVGQTNTEAFF. The chain is built from TRBV13 and TRBJ1-1; tentatively, D is TRBD1 (5 bases). This CDR3 is built from 16 residues. V was trimmed by 5 bases and J by 1 base, leaving 17 bases between them. Germline V gives CDR1 PRHDT, CDR2 FYEKMQ (reference sequence). The full variable domain, rest sourced from reference TRBV13 and TRBJ1-1, is AAGVIQSPRHLIKEKRETATLKCYPIPRHDTVYWYQQGPGQDPQFLISFYEKMQSDKGSIPDRFSAQQFSDYHSELNMSSLELGDSALYFCASSVEVGQTNTEAFFGQGTRLTVV.

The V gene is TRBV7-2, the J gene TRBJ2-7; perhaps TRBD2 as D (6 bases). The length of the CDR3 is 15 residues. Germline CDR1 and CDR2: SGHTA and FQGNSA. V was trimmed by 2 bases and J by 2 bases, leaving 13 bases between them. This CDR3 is CASSLRAGTTYEQYF. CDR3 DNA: TGTGCCAGCAGCTTAAGGGCGGGGACCACCTACGAGCAGTACTTC.

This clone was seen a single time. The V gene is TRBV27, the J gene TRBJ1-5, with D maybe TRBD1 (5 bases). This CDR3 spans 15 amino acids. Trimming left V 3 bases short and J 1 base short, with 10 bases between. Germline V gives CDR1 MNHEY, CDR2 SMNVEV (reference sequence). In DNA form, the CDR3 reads TGTGCCAGCAGTTTTGGGGCTAGAAGCAATCAGCCCCAGCATTTT. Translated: CASSFGARSNQPQHF.

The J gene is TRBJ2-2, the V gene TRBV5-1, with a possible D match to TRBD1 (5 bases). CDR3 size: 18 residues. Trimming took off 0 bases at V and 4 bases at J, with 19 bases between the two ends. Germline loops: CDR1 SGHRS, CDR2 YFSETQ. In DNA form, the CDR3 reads TGCGCCAGCAGCTTGGCCGTTCAGGGAATCGTGAGCACCGGGGAGCTGTTTTTT. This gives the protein CASSLAVQGIVSTGELFF. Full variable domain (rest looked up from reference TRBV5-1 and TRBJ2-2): KAGVTQTPRYLIKTRGQQVTLSCSPISGHRSVSWYQQTPGQGLQFLFEYFSETQRNKGNFPGRFSGRQFSNSRSEMNVSTLELGDSALYLCASSLAVQGIVSTGELFFGEGSRLTVL.

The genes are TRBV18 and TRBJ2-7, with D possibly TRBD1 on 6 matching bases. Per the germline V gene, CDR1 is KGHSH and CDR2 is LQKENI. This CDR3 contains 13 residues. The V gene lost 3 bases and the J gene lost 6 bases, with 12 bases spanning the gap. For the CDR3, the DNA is TGTGCCAGCTCACCGGACAGCCAAGGCGAGCAGTACTTC. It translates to CASSPDSQGEQYF.

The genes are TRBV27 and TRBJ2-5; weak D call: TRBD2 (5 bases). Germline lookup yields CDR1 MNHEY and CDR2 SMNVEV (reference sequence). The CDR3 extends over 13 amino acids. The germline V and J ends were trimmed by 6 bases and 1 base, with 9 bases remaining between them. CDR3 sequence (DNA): TGTGCCAGCAGGAGAGGGCGCCAAGAGACCCAGTACTTC. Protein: CASRRGRQETQYF.

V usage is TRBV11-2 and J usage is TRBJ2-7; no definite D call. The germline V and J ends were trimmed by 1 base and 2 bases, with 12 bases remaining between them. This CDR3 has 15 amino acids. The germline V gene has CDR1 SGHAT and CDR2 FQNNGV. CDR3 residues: CASSLGVRFTYEQYF. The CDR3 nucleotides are TGTGCCAGCAGCTTAGGAGTGCGATTCACCTACGAGCAGTACTTC.